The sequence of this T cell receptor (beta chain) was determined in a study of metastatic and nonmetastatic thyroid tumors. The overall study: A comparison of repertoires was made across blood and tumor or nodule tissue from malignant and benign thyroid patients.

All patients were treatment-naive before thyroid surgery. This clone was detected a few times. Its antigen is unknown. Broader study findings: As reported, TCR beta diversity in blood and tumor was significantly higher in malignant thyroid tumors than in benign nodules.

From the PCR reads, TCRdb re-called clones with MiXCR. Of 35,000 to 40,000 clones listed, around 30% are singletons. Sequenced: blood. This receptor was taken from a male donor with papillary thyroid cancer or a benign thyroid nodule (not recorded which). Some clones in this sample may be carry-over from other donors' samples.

CDR3 in DNA: TGTGCCAGCAGCTCTGGGACAGATGCTGGAAACACCATATATTTT. This encodes CASSSGTDAGNTIYF. The V call is TRBV6-2 or TRBV6-3, the J call TRBJ1-3, with 7 nucleotides matching TRBD1. Germline loops: CDR1 MNHEY, CDR2 SVGEGT. The CDR3 length is 15 residues. The junction had 7 bases not matched to a gene; V was cut back by 6 bases and J by 2 bases.